This T cell receptor beta chain was recorded in a study of cytomegalovirus exposure and HLA in healthy donors. With 5 bases clipped from V and 5 bases from J, the junction kept 9 bases outside the gene matches. CDR3 size: 17 residues. Germline values: CDR1 SGHVS, CDR2 FNYEAQ. This clone occurred a few times. 13 Jbeta primers and 60 Vbeta primers were used for the PCR. Assay: immunoSEQ multiplex PCR; the TCRdb copy retains only in-frame clones and omits some. The table records approximately 100,000 clones, around 60% of them present only once. This clonotype was obtained from a man between 25 and 39 years old in good health and CMV-seropositive. This chain joins TRBV7-6 and TRBJ2-3; 14 nucleotides align to TRBD2. Sample: PBMCs. The CDR3 is CASSAPTSGGAEDTQYF. The CDR3 DNA reads TGTGCCAGCAGCGCCCCGACTAGCGGGGGGGCCGAAGATACGCAGTATTTT.